This entry describes one TCR beta chain. The data belong to a study of identical twins. Germline V gene data show CDR1 as MNHEY and CDR2 as SVGAGI. The CDR3 spans 14 residues. With V trimmed by 0 bases and J by 6 bases, 4 bases remained unmatched. Using its own MiXCR run on the 5' RACE reads, TCRdb lists one record per CDR3 protein. The sample lists about 190,000 distinct CDR3 sequences; 15% to 20% were seen once. These data also featured in a second study, about T cells expressing NK-cell markers.

Specimen: CD8+ T cells sorted from blood. The source of this sequence is a young woman in good health. The chain links TRBV6-5 to TRBJ2-7; 8 nucleotides align to TRBD1. In nucleotides, the CDR3 is TGTGCCAGCAGTTACTCGAGACAGGGGACCGAGCAGTACTTC. Protein sequence: CASSYSRQGTEQYF.